This T cell receptor beta chain derives from a study of control samples from healthy donors and cancer patients. The protocol was immunoSEQ multiplex PCR, while the TCRdb copy is restricted to in-frame clones and leaves out a portion. The repertoire holds over 80,000 clones, with around 80% as singletons. CDR1 is MNHEY and CDR2 is SMNVEV in the germline V gene (reference sequence). This CDR3 spans 14 amino acids. V dropped 2 bases and J dropped 1 base, with 8 bases sitting between them. The TCR originated in a man aged 55 to 70 in good health. Sequenced: blood. J is TRBJ1-1 and V is TRBV27; no firm D call. This chain's CDR3 is CASSLHRPNTEAFF. CDR3 nucleotides: TGTGCCAGCAGTTTACACAGACCGAACACTGAAGCTTTCTTT.